One sample yielded the 31 T cell receptor beta chains listed below, sequenced in a study of blood T cell repertoires in COVID-19. Data came from immunoSEQ multiplex PCR; TCRdb stores just in-frame clones and leaves some out. The sample has 20,000 or so clones, approximately 88% seen once. What was sequenced was peripheral blood. All receptors derive from a human donor in a cohort sampled during active COVID-19.

This rearrangement joins TRBV10-3 to TRBJ2-7, with 7 nucleotides matching TRBD2. Germline-derived CDR1 and CDR2 are ENHRY and SYGVKD. Trimming at V came to 4 bases and at J to 7 bases, leaving 16 bases not matched to a gene. The CDR3 covers 16 residues. The CDR3, as DNA: TGTGCCATCAGTGGTGGGCTAGCGGCGGCCGTACGGGAGCAGTACTTC. Its protein is CAISGGLAAAVREQYF.

This clone showed up just a few times. This chain connects TRBV5-1 to TRBJ1-1; a weak D match, TRBD1 (6 bases). The CDR3 sequence is 15 residues long. Germline V gene sequence: CDR1 SGHRS, CDR2 YFSETQ. With 1 base removed from V and 0 bases from J, the gap between germline ends came to 10 bases. The CDR3 DNA reads as TGCGCCAGCAGCTTGCGCGGACAGATGAACACTGAAGCTTTCTTT. Amino acid sequence: CASSLRGQMNTEAFF.

V usage is TRBV5-4 and J usage is TRBJ2-3; no clear D gene. The germline CDR1 and CDR2 sequences are SGHNT and YYREEE (reference sequence). There are 16 residues in the CDR3. With 4 bases removed from V and 1 base from J, the gap between germline ends came to 16 bases. Here the CDR3 reads CASSRVEITRTDTQYF. CDR3 in DNA: TGTGCCAGCAGCCGTGTCGAGATCACTCGCACAGATACGCAGTATTTT.

The chain combines TRBV27 with TRBJ2-7; 10 nucleotides align to TRBD2. The germline CDR1 and CDR2 sequences are MNHEY and SMNVEV (reference sequence). This CDR3 spans 15 amino acids. V lost 3 bases and J lost 7; bases outside the gene matches: 9. The CDR3 loop is CASSFLLAGDREQYF. The CDR3 coding sequence is TGTGCCAGCAGTTTCCTTCTAGCGGGAGATCGAGAGCAGTACTTC.

V is TRBV28 and J is TRBJ2-1; TRBD2 agrees at 11 bases. This CDR3 spans 15 amino acids. J lost 4 bases, V lost 7 bases, and 6 bases had no gene match. Looked up from germline, CDR1 is MDHEN and CDR2 is SYDVKM. CDR3 bases: TGTGCCAGCACACTAGCGGGAGCACCTTACAATGAGCAGTTCTTC. Residues: CASTLAGAPYNEQFF.

In its sample, this clone was seen once. This chain connects TRBV10-3 to TRBJ2-5; D possibly corresponds to TRBD2 (6 bases). Trimming removed 8 bases from V and 4 bases from J, with 8 bases in between. Germline assignment: CDR1 ENHRY and CDR2 SYGVKD. The CDR3 contains 11 residues. CDR3 region: CAIGRGETQYF. DNA of the CDR3: TGTGCCATCGGGCGGGGAGAGACCCAGTACTTC.

The rearrangement links TRBV11-3 to TRBJ2-1, with 9 bases aligning to TRBD2. With 3 bases clipped from V and 4 bases from J, the junction kept 7 bases outside the gene matches. The CDR3 sequence is 16 residues long. The germline V gene has CDR1 SGHNT and CDR2 YENEEA. CDR3 sequence reads: CASSLRVTSGYNEQFF. The CDR3 nucleotides are TGTGCCAGCAGCTTGCGTGTGACTAGCGGTTACAATGAGCAGTTCTTC.

Points on this clone: One end of the junction varies from germline; a read error may be responsible. This chain joins TRBV7-7 and TRBJ2-7, with TRBD1 matching over 11 bases. The CDR3 has 15 residues. Germline V lookup: CDR1 SSHAT, CDR2 FNYEAQ (reference sequence). The CDR3 protein is CASSLGTGGSYEQYF. CDR3 sequence (DNA): TGTGCTAGCAGCTTAGGGACAGGGGGCTCCTACGAGCAGTACTTC.

The chain combines TRBV11-2 with TRBJ1-6; no definite D call. There are 15 residues in the CDR3. V dropped 5 bases and J dropped 6 bases, with 14 bases sitting between them. Germline V CDR1 and CDR2: SGHAT, FQNNGV. Written as DNA, the CDR3 is TGTGCCAGCAGCCAAGCAGGCCGTGGTAATTCACCCCTCCACTTT. The encoded protein is CASSQAGRGNSPLHF.

The V and J genes are TRBV2 and TRBJ2-5, with D possibly matching TRBD2 (6 bases). With 4 bases removed from V and 3 bases from J, the gap between germline ends came to 15 bases. The CDR3 consists of 15 residues. CDR1 and CDR2 (germline): SNHLY, FYNNEI. The CDR3 bases are TGTGCCAGCAGTGGGTATGGCGGGGCTGAAGAGACCCAGTACTTC. It specifies CASSGYGGAEETQYF.

This chain links TRBV14 with TRBJ1-2, with no clear D. The V and J ends lost 7 bases and 4 bases respectively, with 19 bases between them. CDR1 and CDR2 from the germline V gene are SGHDN and FVKESK. CDR3 length equals 15 residues. CDR3 in DNA: TGTGCCAGCACCCGATTCGCAGGTTGGCTCTATGGCTACACCTTC. Its protein product is CASTRFAGWLYGYTF.

The chain couples TRBV5-1 to TRBJ1-3; D may be TRBD1 (6 bases). The CDR3 consists of 15 residues. Germline loops: CDR1 SGHRS, CDR2 YFSETQ. V was pared by 5 bases and J by 2 bases, with 14 bases between. In nucleotides, the CDR3 is TGCGCCAGCAGGACAGGACCGGGCACTGGAAACACCATATATTTT. This translates into CASRTGPGTGNTIYF. The full variable domain, with the rest looked up from reference TRBV5-1 and TRBJ1-3, is KAGVTQTPRYLIKTRGQQVTLSCSPISGHRSVSWYQQTPGQGLQFLFEYFSETQRNKGNFPGRFSGRQFSNSRSEMNVSTLELGDSALYLCASRTGPGTGNTIYFGEGSWLTVV.

The chain employs TRBV10-3 and TRBJ2-2; 8 bases line up with TRBD1. Germline-derived CDR1 and CDR2 are ENHRY and SYGVKD. The CDR3 contains 14 residues. The V segment lost 7 bases and the J segment 6 bases; nucleotides outside the gene matches: 7. CDR3 DNA: TGTGCCATCAAGACAGGGGTAGGGGCCGGGGAGCTGTTTTTT. Residues: CAIKTGVGAGELFF.

The chain recombines TRBV2 with TRBJ2-3, with TRBD1 matching over 8 bases. Trimming at V came to 8 bases and at J to 1 base, leaving 8 bases not matched to a gene. The CDR3 contains 15 residues. Germline-derived CDR1 and CDR2 are SNHLY and FYNNEI. CDR3 nucleotides: TGTGCCAGCCGCCGAGAGGACAGGGGCACAGATACGCAGTATTTT. It codes for CASRREDRGTDTQYF.

The genes are TRBV7-8 and TRBJ2-1, with 11 bases fitting TRBD2. Trimming cost V 6 bases and J 7 bases; bases outside gene matches: 8. CDR1 SGHVS and CDR2 FQNEAQ come from the germline V gene. The CDR3 consists of 15 residues. This CDR3 reads CASSLLAGEGNEQFF. The CDR3 DNA reads TGTGCCAGCAGTTTACTAGCGGGAGAAGGGAATGAGCAGTTCTTC.

This clone was seen only a few times. CDR3 amino acids: CASSRSDGVEQFF. In DNA form, the CDR3 reads TGTGCCAGCAGCCGATCCGACGGAGTTGAGCAGTTCTTC. The chain is built from TRBV6-5 and TRBJ2-1; D unclear. V lost 6 bases, J lost 9 bases, and 15 bases lay in between. From germline, CDR1 is MNHEY and CDR2 SVGAGI. The CDR3 runs 13 residues.

The V gene is TRBV2, the J gene TRBJ1-3, with 9 bases fitting TRBD1. The CDR3 covers 15 residues. Trimming cost V 5 bases and J 5 bases; bases outside gene matches: 7. Germline values: CDR1 SNHLY, CDR2 FYNNEI. The CDR3 nucleotides are TGTGCCAGCAGTCCGGGGACAGGGTTACGAAACACCATATATTTT. Translation gives CASSPGTGLRNTIYF.

This chain uses TRBV5-1 with TRBJ2-7, with TRBD1 identical over 9 bases. Looked up from germline, CDR1 is SGHRS and CDR2 is YFSETQ. Trimming at V came to 4 bases and at J to 7 bases, leaving 12 bases not matched to a gene. The CDR3 has 15 residues. CDR3 amino acids: CASSREDRGVGEQYF. CDR3 in DNA: TGCGCCAGCAGCAGAGAGGACAGGGGCGTAGGGGAGCAGTACTTC.

This chain joins TRBV2 and TRBJ2-2; 8 bases are shared with TRBD1. The J segment lost 1 base and the V segment lost 6 bases, leaving 4 bases of the junction unmatched. From germline, CDR1 is SNHLY and CDR2 FYNNEI. The CDR3 runs 15 residues. The CDR3 loop is CASRLDRGNTGELFF. Written as DNA, the CDR3 is TGTGCCAGCAGACTCGACAGGGGGAACACCGGGGAGCTGTTTTTT.

This chain joins TRBV18 and TRBJ2-7, with 9 bases lining up with TRBD1. The CDR3 is 15 residues long. The germline CDR1 and CDR2 sequences are KGHSH and LQKENI. V lost 6 bases to trimming and J lost 4 bases; unmatched junction nucleotides: 10. As DNA, the CDR3 is TGTGCCAGCTCGTCGACGACAGGGGGACGGTACGAGCAGTACTTC. It yields the protein CASSSTTGGRYEQYF.

This clone was detected only once. The chain carries TRBV11-2 and TRBJ2-2, with 8 bases aligning to TRBD2. V shed 1 base and J 6 bases; nucleotides not matched to a gene: 16. The CDR3 consists of 19 residues. CDR1 is SGHAT, CDR2 FQNNGV, per germline. The CDR3 is CASSLVLAGLDFRAGELFF. The CDR3, as DNA: TGTGCCAGCAGCTTAGTGTTAGCGGGATTGGATTTTCGTGCCGGGGAGCTGTTTTTT.

The chain uses TRBV28 and TRBJ1-5, with D maybe TRBD1 (5 bases). CDR1 is MDHEN and CDR2 is SYDVKM in the germline V gene. Trimming pared 7 bases from V and 2 bases from J, leaving 18 bases between. There are 16 residues in the CDR3. The CDR3 coding sequence is TGTGCCAGCATCAAAAGGGAGGGGAAGGGCAATCAGCCCCAGCATTTT. Its protein is CASIKREGKGNQPQHF. Variable domain in full (rest from reference TRBV28 and TRBJ1-5): DVKVTQSSRYLVKRTGEKVFLECVQDMDHENMFWYRQDPGLGLRLIYFSYDVKMKEKGDIPEGYSVSREKKERFSLILESASTNQTSMYLCASIKREGKGNQPQHFGDGTRLSIL.

This chain links TRBV7-9 with TRBJ1-1; no clear D. The germline CDR1 and CDR2 sequences are SEHNR and FQNEAQ (reference sequence). Deletions cut 4 bases from V and 1 base from J, with 13 bases between. This CDR3 is built from 15 residues. The CDR3 nucleotides read TGTGCCAGCAGCTCTTCGACAATCCCGAACACTGAAGCTTTCTTT. This encodes CASSSSTIPNTEAFF.

The chain carries TRBV11-3 and TRBJ1-1; D gene unclear. Germline assignment: CDR1 SGHNT and CDR2 YENEEA. This CDR3 comprises 12 residues. Deletions cut 4 bases from V and 5 bases from J, with 8 bases between. The DNA of the CDR3 is TGTGCCAGCAGCTCTTCGAGTACTGAAGCTTTCTTT. Its translation is CASSSSSTEAFF.

V is TRBV7-9 and J is TRBJ2-7; D is ambiguous. Germline lookup yields CDR1 SEHNR and CDR2 FQNEAQ (reference sequence). The CDR3 is made up of 12 amino acids. Trimming cost V 4 bases and J 3 bases, with 7 bases left between them. DNA of the CDR3: TGTGCCAGCAGCTCGCGGATCTACGAGCAGTACTTC. Translation: CASSSRIYEQYF.

This clone was counted a single time. Written as DNA, the CDR3 is TGCGCCAGCAGCCCCGTAGTGGGAGGGAACACCGGGGAGCTGTTTTTT. Protein product: CASSPVVGGNTGELFF. This chain connects TRBV5-1 to TRBJ2-2; TRBD2 might be the D (6 bases). V shed 4 bases and J shed 1 base, with 14 bases lying between them. Germline V lookup: CDR1 SGHRS, CDR2 YFSETQ. This CDR3 region has 16 residues.

This sequence joins TRBV20-1 and TRBJ2-7; a weak D match, TRBD1 (5 bases). Between the trimmed V and J ends, which lost 8 bases and 4 bases, there was a span of 12 bases. Germline CDR1 and CDR2: DFQATT and SNEGSKA (reference sequence). The CDR3 length is 11 residues. CDR3 residues: CSLQGLYEQYF. The CDR3 DNA sequence: TGCAGTTTGCAGGGTCTATACGAGCAGTACTTC.

This clone was seen only once. The gene calls are TRBV5-6 and TRBJ1-3; 7 nucleotides agree with TRBD1. The V gene's germline CDR1 is SGHDT and CDR2 YYEEEE. Trimming took 2 bases from V and 2 from J; bases not matched to a gene: 1. The CDR3 has 14 residues. The CDR3 DNA is TGTGCCAGCAGCTTACAGGGGCCTGGAAACACCATATATTTT. Its protein product is CASSLQGPGNTIYF.

V gene TRBV6-5 combines with J gene TRBJ2-6; D perhaps matches TRBD1 (7 bases). The germline V gene encodes CDR1 MNHEY and CDR2 SVGAGI. Trimming removed 6 bases from V and 15 bases from J, with 15 bases in between. CDR3 length: 12 residues. Here the CDR3 DNA reads TGTGCCAGCAGCAGGGGGGCCCAGGGCCTGACTTTC. Residues: CASSRGAQGLTF.

Turning to this clone: One end of the junction varies from germline; a read error may be responsible. CDR3: CASSFRREATYNEQFF. The DNA for the CDR3 is TGTGCTAGCAGCTTTAGGCGGGAGGCGACCTACAATGAGCAGTTCTTC. This chain connects TRBV7-7 to TRBJ2-1; 8 nucleotides line up with TRBD2. Germline V gene sequence: CDR1 SSHAT, CDR2 FNYEAQ (reference sequence). The CDR3 has 16 residues. The full variable domain, completed using reference TRBV7-7 and TRBJ2-1, is GAGVSQSPRYKVTKRGQDVTLRCDPISSHATLYWYQQALGQGPEFLTYFNYEAQPDKSGLPSDRFSAERPEGSISTLTIQRTEQRDSAMYRCASSFRREATYNEQFFGPGTRLTVL.

The chain recombines TRBV7-8 with TRBJ2-1, with D hard to call. In germline, CDR1 is SGHVS, CDR2 FQNEAQ. The V and J ends lost 0 bases and 4 bases respectively, with 4 bases between them. The CDR3 consists of 13 residues. The CDR3 region is CASSLAHYNEQFF. The CDR3 nucleotides read TGTGCCAGCAGCTTAGCTCATTACAATGAGCAGTTCTTC.